The 13 T cell receptor beta chains reported below all come from one sample, sequenced in a study of radiotherapy plus CTLA-4 blockade in lung cancer. This table comes from immunoSEQ multiplex PCR, and its TCRdb copy is limited to in-frame clones, with some not included. The sample includes tens of thousands of clones, around 84% of them seen just once. The source material was peripheral blood, sampled from a patient treated with radiotherapy plus ipilimumab. These receptors originate from a human donor with non-small cell lung cancer that progressed on radiotherapy plus ipilimumab.

Only a few counts were recorded for this clone. V and J are TRBV5-1 and TRBJ1-4, with D possibly being TRBD1 (5 bases). CDR1 SGHRS and CDR2 YFSETQ come from the germline V gene. Trimming took off 4 bases at V and 8 bases at J, with 15 bases between the two ends. The CDR3 is 14 amino acids. The CDR3: CASSRDSMGEKLFF. The CDR3 DNA follows: TGCGCCAGCAGCCGAGACAGTATGGGCGAAAAACTGTTTTTT.

J is TRBJ2-7 and V is TRBV13; 7 bases agree with TRBD1. CDR1 is PRHDT and CDR2 is FYEKMQ in the germline V gene (reference sequence). The trim removed 5 bases at V and 2 bases at J, leaving 9 bases unmatched. The CDR3 is made up of 15 amino acids. For the CDR3, the DNA is TGTGCCAGCAGCACTGGTACGACAGGGCCCTACGAGCAGTACTTC. It specifies CASSTGTTGPYEQYF.

The gene calls are TRBV18 and TRBJ1-5; tentative D call: TRBD1 (5 bases). The length of the CDR3 is 19 residues. Germline values: CDR1 KGHSH, CDR2 LQKENI. Trimming stripped 5 bases from V and 1 base from J, with 24 bases between. DNA of the CDR3: TGTGCCAGCTCATCCCTAGGGCCAGGGAAGGCCCCAAGCAATCAGCCCCAGCATTTT. It encodes CASSSLGPGKAPSNQPQHF.

By share, this clone counts as large. V usage is TRBV28 and J usage is TRBJ1-5; D not resolved. The CDR3 loop spans 15 amino acids. The V and J ends lost 4 bases and 6 bases respectively, with 16 bases between them. Germline values: CDR1 MDHEN, CDR2 SYDVKM. CDR3 in amino acids: CASSSQEDWGQPQHF. CDR3 coding DNA: TGTGCCAGCAGTTCCCAAGAGGACTGGGGTCAGCCCCAGCATTTT.

The chain uses TRBV10-2 and TRBJ2-7; D call uncertain. In germline, CDR1 is WSHSY, CDR2 SAAADI. V lost 6 bases to trimming and J lost 3 bases, with 9 bases between them. The CDR3 consists of 12 residues. CDR3 nucleotide sequence: TGCGCCAGCAGCGCGCTTCTCTACGAGCAGTACTTC. It is translated as CASSALLYEQYF.

The rearrangement links TRBV6-6 to TRBJ1-1, with TRBD1 matching over 8 bases. V was pared by 9 bases and J by 8 bases, with 11 bases of the junction left unmatched. This CDR3 contains 13 residues. The V gene's germline CDR1 is MNHNY and CDR2 SVGAGI (reference sequence). For the CDR3, the DNA is TGTGCCAGTACCGAAGGGACAGGAGGCGAAGCTTTCTTT. Translating gives CASTEGTGGEAFF.

This sequence joins TRBV19 and TRBJ2-3, with 9 bases lining up with TRBD1. The CDR3 consists of 15 residues. Germline-derived CDR1 and CDR2 are LNHDA and SQIVND (reference sequence). Trimming at V came to 5 bases and at J to 2 bases, leaving 5 bases not matched to a gene. The CDR3 sequence: CASSRRTGDTDTQYF. CDR3 DNA: TGTGCCAGTAGTCGACGGACAGGGGACACAGATACGCAGTATTTT.

V gene TRBV5-6 combines with J gene TRBJ2-3; TRBD2 aligns across 7 bases. The CDR3 is made up of 19 amino acids. Germline V gives CDR1 SGHDT, CDR2 YYEEEE. Trimming took 1 base from V and 2 from J; bases not matched to a gene: 16. The CDR3 sequence is CASSLNLLAEISPTDTQYF. In nucleotides, the CDR3 is TGTGCCAGCAGCTTGAATCTGCTAGCGGAAATATCTCCCACAGATACGCAGTATTTT.

This chain connects TRBV6-6 to TRBJ2-7; 11 positions agree with TRBD2. Germline lookup yields CDR1 MNHNY and CDR2 SVGAGI (reference sequence). This CDR3 has 14 residues. The ends lost 5 bases at V and 4 bases at J; junction bases unmatched: 4. The CDR3 nucleotides are TGTGCCAGCAGTGTAGCGGGAGGGGGGTACGAGCAGTACGTC. This sequence encodes CASSVAGGGYEQYV.

The chain links TRBV27 to TRBJ2-7; 10 bases fit TRBD2. Looked up from germline, CDR1 is MNHEY and CDR2 is SMNVEV (reference sequence). V lost 2 bases to trimming and J lost 3 bases; unmatched junction nucleotides: 13. The CDR3 contains 18 residues. The CDR3 region is CASSLRGRTSGAGYEQYF. Here the CDR3 DNA reads TGTGCCAGCAGTTTAAGAGGTCGGACTAGCGGAGCCGGCTACGAGCAGTACTTC.

The chain joins TRBV20-1 to TRBJ2-5; D gene unclear. Per germline, CDR1 DFQATT and CDR2 SNEGSKA (reference sequence). The CDR3 runs 10 residues. Trimming pared 6 bases from V and 0 bases from J, leaving 2 bases between. The CDR3 nucleotides are TGCAGTGCCTACCAAGAGACCCAGTACTTC. Residues: CSAYQETQYF.

The chain couples TRBV4-2 to TRBJ2-1, with D perhaps TRBD2 (5 bases). V was shortened by 0 bases and J by 0 bases, with 9 bases between the two germline ends. This CDR3 contains 16 residues. In germline, CDR1 is LGHNA, CDR2 YNFKEQ. CDR3 residues: CASSQEAASSYNEQFF. In nucleotides, the CDR3 is TGTGCCAGCAGCCAAGAAGCGGCAAGCTCCTACAATGAGCAGTTCTTC.

The CDR3 nucleotides read TGTGCCAGCAGTCGGGGGGGGTTCTACGAGCAGTACGTC. It codes for CASSRGGFYEQYV. The genes are TRBV2 and TRBJ2-7; 8 bases map to TRBD2. Germline CDR1 and CDR2: SNHLY and FYNNEI. This CDR3 region has 13 residues. The junction had 3 bases not matched to a gene; V was cut back by 5 bases and J by 3 bases.